The rows below give T cell receptor beta chains drawn from one sample of a study of vaccination and CD4 T cells after COVID-19. Their recognized antigens are unknown. TCRdb independently ran MiXCR on the PCR reads; one entry per CDR3 protein. This sample has some 12,000 distinct CDR3 sequences; 20% to 25% occur once, and the top ten carry roughly 13%. The source was CD4+ T cells from blood, cultured in vitro, collected before SARS-CoV-2 vaccination. These receptors all come from a human donor who received a COVID-19 vaccine. The CDR3 runs from the conserved cysteine through the conserved F or W. The order of the fields is D gene, V gene, J gene, clone size, CDR3 DNA, CDR3 protein. D genes are given only for firm matches. Clone size is given for some rows only: seen once, a few or many times, or a class if the clone is expanded.

d_call: .
v_call: TRBV24-1
j_call: TRBJ2-2
clone_size: .
cdr3_nt: TGTGCCACCAGTGATTGGACAGGAGGGACCGGGGAGCTGTTTTTT
cdr3_aa: CATSDWTGGTGELFF

d_call: .
v_call: TRBV7-2
j_call: TRBJ2-7
clone_size: .
cdr3_nt: TGTGCCAGCAGCTTGGAAATCTCCTACGAGCAGTACTTC
cdr3_aa: CASSLEISYEQYF

d_call: TRBD2
v_call: TRBV19
j_call: TRBJ2-7
clone_size: few
cdr3_nt: TGTGCCAGTAAAAGGACTAGCGGTGACAACGAGCAGTACTTC
cdr3_aa: CASKRTSGDNEQYF

d_call: .
v_call: TRBV7-2
j_call: TRBJ2-5
clone_size: .
cdr3_nt: TGTGCCAGCAGCTTAGGTCTAGGGGAGGCAGAGACCCAGTACTTC
cdr3_aa: CASSLGLGEAETQYF

d_call: TRBD2
v_call: TRBV12-3/TRBV12-4
j_call: TRBJ2-7
clone_size: few
cdr3_nt: TGTGCCAGCAGTTTGGAGCGGGGGGGGCTATACGAGCAGTACTTC
cdr3_aa: CASSLERGGLYEQYF

d_call: TRBD2
v_call: TRBV20-1
j_call: TRBJ2-7
clone_size: .
cdr3_nt: TGCAGTGCAGAGGGCGGGAGCTCCTACGAGCAGTACTTC
cdr3_aa: CSAEGGSSYEQYF

d_call: TRBD1
v_call: TRBV10-3
j_call: TRBJ1-1
clone_size: .
cdr3_nt: TGTGCCATAACGACAGGGAGAGGGTCTGAAGCTTTCTTT
cdr3_aa: CAITTGRGSEAFF

d_call: TRBD1
v_call: TRBV6-1
j_call: TRBJ1-6
clone_size: few
cdr3_nt: TGTGCCAGGACCCCGAAGACAGGGATCCCCTCCTATAATTCACCCCTCCACTTT
cdr3_aa: CARTPKTGIPSYNSPLHF

d_call: .
v_call: TRBV19
j_call: TRBJ1-6
clone_size: few
cdr3_nt: TGTGCCAGTACTCTGACAGGCGTCAATTCACCCCTCCACTTT
cdr3_aa: CASTLTGVNSPLHF

d_call: .
v_call: TRBV7-8
j_call: TRBJ2-1
clone_size: .
cdr3_nt: TGTGCCAGCAGCTGGGGCCTGGGGGGGCGGGGTGAGCAGTTCTTC
cdr3_aa: CASSWGLGGRGEQFF

d_call: TRBD2
v_call: TRBV11-3
j_call: TRBJ2-5
clone_size: few
cdr3_nt: TGTGCCAGCAGCTTTGTATCCGGGGGGCAAGAGACCCAGTACTTC
cdr3_aa: CASSFVSGGQETQYF

d_call: .
v_call: TRBV12-3/TRBV12-4
j_call: TRBJ2-5
clone_size: few
cdr3_nt: TGTGCCAGCAGTTATCGGTATGGTCGGGGAGGTCAAGAGACCCAGTACTTC
cdr3_aa: CASSYRYGRGGQETQYF

d_call: TRBD2
v_call: TRBV20-1
j_call: TRBJ2-1
clone_size: few
cdr3_nt: TGCAGTGCTAGGGTGTATAGCGGGGTTTCCTACAATGAGCAGTTCTTC
cdr3_aa: CSARVYSGVSYNEQFF

d_call: TRBD1
v_call: TRBV2
j_call: TRBJ2-3
clone_size: few
cdr3_nt: TGTGCCAGCAGTAAGACAGGGGGCAGGGCAGATACGCAGTATTTT
cdr3_aa: CASSKTGGRADTQYF

d_call: TRBD1
v_call: TRBV20-1
j_call: TRBJ1-4
clone_size: few
cdr3_nt: TGCAGTGCTAGAGGAGGACAGGATGTTGTGGAAAAACTGTTTTTT
cdr3_aa: CSARGGQDVVEKLFF

d_call: TRBD2
v_call: TRBV3-1
j_call: TRBJ2-5
clone_size: .
cdr3_nt: TGTGCCAGCAGCCAAGGGACTAGCGGGGGGGAGACCCAGTACTTC
cdr3_aa: CASSQGTSGGETQYF

d_call: .
v_call: TRBV7-9
j_call: TRBJ2-3
clone_size: .
cdr3_nt: TGTGCCAGCAGCTTAGTAGGAATTAGCACAGATACGCAGTATTTT
cdr3_aa: CASSLVGISTDTQYF

d_call: .
v_call: TRBV24-1
j_call: TRBJ2-4
clone_size: few
cdr3_nt: TGTGCCACCAGTGATGCGCCGGGGCAAGGAAAAAACATTCAGTACTTC
cdr3_aa: CATSDAPGQGKNIQYF

d_call: TRBD1
v_call: TRBV5-4
j_call: TRBJ2-7
clone_size: few
cdr3_nt: TGTGCCAGCAGTTTAGTCCCGACAGGGCCTGAGGAGCAGTACTTC
cdr3_aa: CASSLVPTGPEEQYF

d_call: TRBD1
v_call: TRBV30
j_call: TRBJ1-2
clone_size: .
cdr3_nt: TGTGCCTGGGCGGGACAGGGACTACTCTATGGCTACACCTTC
cdr3_aa: CAWAGQGLLYGYTF

d_call: TRBD1
v_call: TRBV23-1
j_call: TRBJ2-5
clone_size: .
cdr3_nt: TGCGCCAGCAGTCTAGACAGGGGTCTACCACTACTTTTACAAGAGACCCAGTACTTC
cdr3_aa: CASSLDRGLPLLLQETQYF

d_call: .
v_call: TRBV20-1
j_call: TRBJ2-2
clone_size: few
cdr3_nt: TGCAGTGCTAGAAGGACCGATAACACCGGGGAGCTGTTTTTT
cdr3_aa: CSARRTDNTGELFF

d_call: TRBD1
v_call: TRBV5-1
j_call: TRBJ1-5
clone_size: .
cdr3_nt: TGCGCCAGCACCGAAACAGGGGGCGTTCAGCCCCAGCATTTT
cdr3_aa: CASTETGGVQPQHF

d_call: TRBD2
v_call: TRBV9
j_call: TRBJ2-1
clone_size: .
cdr3_nt: TGTGCCAGCAGCGTTACTAGCGGGGGGGCCAATGAGCAGTTCTTC
cdr3_aa: CASSVTSGGANEQFF

d_call: .
v_call: TRBV6-5
j_call: TRBJ1-2
clone_size: medium-sized
cdr3_nt: TGTGCCAGCAGTTTAGGGCCCAACTTGTACACCTTC
cdr3_aa: CASSLGPNLYTF

d_call: .
v_call: TRBV12-3/TRBV12-4
j_call: TRBJ2-2
clone_size: .
cdr3_nt: TGTGCGTTCAGACAGAACACCGGGGAGCTGTTTTTT
cdr3_aa: CAFRQNTGELFF

d_call: TRBD1
v_call: TRBV30
j_call: TRBJ1-5
clone_size: .
cdr3_nt: TGTGCCTGGAGTGCGGACAGGGGGCGCCGGCGCAATCAGCCCCAGCATTTT
cdr3_aa: CAWSADRGRRRNQPQHF

d_call: .
v_call: TRBV5-6
j_call: TRBJ1-6
clone_size: .
cdr3_nt: TGTGCCAGCAGCTTGGCCGTGGGGGGGCAAGGTTCACCCCTCCACTTT
cdr3_aa: CASSLAVGGQGSPLHF

d_call: .
v_call: TRBV10-3
j_call: TRBJ2-5
clone_size: .
cdr3_nt: TGTGCCATCAGTGATAGTACGAGAGAGACCCAGTACTTC
cdr3_aa: CAISDSTRETQYF

d_call: .
v_call: TRBV5-1
j_call: TRBJ2-2
clone_size: .
cdr3_nt: TGCGCCAGCAGCCCGGACATAGGGGCTAACACCGGGGAGCTGTTTTTT
cdr3_aa: CASSPDIGANTGELFF

d_call: TRBD1
v_call: TRBV20-1
j_call: TRBJ1-5
clone_size: .
cdr3_nt: TGCAGAACAAAATTGGGGACAGGGTTAAATCAGCCCCAGCATTTT
cdr3_aa: CRTKLGTGLNQPQHF

d_call: TRBD2
v_call: TRBV20-1
j_call: TRBJ2-3
clone_size: .
cdr3_nt: TGCAGTGCTAGCCACCAACTAGCGGGGGACACAGATACGCAGTATTTT
cdr3_aa: CSASHQLAGDTDTQYF

d_call: TRBD1
v_call: TRBV30
j_call: TRBJ1-1
clone_size: few
cdr3_nt: TGTGCCTGGAGTGTACAGGGGGCGAAAAGCGCTGAAGCTTTCTTT
cdr3_aa: CAWSVQGAKSAEAFF

d_call: .
v_call: TRBV2
j_call: TRBJ1-5
clone_size: once
cdr3_nt: TGTGCCAGCGGGGAGGACTTTAGCAATCAGCCCCAGCATTTT
cdr3_aa: CASGEDFSNQPQHF

d_call: .
v_call: TRBV19
j_call: TRBJ1-1
clone_size: .
cdr3_nt: TGTGCCAGTAGTACACGCAACATGGACACTGAAGCTTTCTTT
cdr3_aa: CASSTRNMDTEAFF

d_call: .
v_call: TRBV30
j_call: TRBJ2-3
clone_size: .
cdr3_nt: TGTGCCTGGAGCCCGGGCACAGATACGCAGTATTTT
cdr3_aa: CAWSPGTDTQYF